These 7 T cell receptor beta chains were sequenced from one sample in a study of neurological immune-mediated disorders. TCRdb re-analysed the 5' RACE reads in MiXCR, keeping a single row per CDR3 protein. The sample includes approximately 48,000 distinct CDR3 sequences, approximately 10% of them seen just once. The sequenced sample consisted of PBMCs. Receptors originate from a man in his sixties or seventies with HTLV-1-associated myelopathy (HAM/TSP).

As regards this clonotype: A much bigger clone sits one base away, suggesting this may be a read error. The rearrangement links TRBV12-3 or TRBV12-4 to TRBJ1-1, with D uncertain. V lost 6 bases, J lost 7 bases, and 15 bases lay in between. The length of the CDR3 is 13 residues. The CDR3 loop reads CASRQTGGDEAFF. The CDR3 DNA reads TGTGCCAGCAGACAGACCGGTGGGGATGAAGCTTTCTTT.

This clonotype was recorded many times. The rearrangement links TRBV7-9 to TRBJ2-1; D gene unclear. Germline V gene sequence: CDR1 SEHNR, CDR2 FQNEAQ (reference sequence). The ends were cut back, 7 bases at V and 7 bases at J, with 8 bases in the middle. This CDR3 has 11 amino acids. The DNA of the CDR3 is TGTGCCAGCACCCTCGGGAATGAGCAGTTCTTC. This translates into CASTLGNEQFF.

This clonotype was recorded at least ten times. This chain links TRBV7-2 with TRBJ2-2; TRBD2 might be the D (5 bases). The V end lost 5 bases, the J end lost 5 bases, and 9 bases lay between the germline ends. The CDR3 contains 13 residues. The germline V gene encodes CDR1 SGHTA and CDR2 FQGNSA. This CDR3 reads CASSRGRTGELFF. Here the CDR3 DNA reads TGTGCCAGCAGCCGAGGGCGGACCGGGGAGCTGTTTTTT.

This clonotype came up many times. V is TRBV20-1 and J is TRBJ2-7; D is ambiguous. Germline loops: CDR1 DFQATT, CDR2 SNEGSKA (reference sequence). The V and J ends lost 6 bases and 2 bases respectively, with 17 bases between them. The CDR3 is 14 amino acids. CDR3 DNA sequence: TGCAGTGCCATAGGTCCCCTGAGTCCCTACGAGCAGTACTTC. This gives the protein CSAIGPLSPYEQYF.

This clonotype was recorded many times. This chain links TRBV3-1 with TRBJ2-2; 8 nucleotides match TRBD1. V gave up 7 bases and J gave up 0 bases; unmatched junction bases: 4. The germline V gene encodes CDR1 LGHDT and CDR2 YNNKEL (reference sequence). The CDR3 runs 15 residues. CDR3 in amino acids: CASTRTGSNTGELFF. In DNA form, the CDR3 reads TGTGCCAGCACTCGGACAGGGTCGAACACCGGGGAGCTGTTTTTT.

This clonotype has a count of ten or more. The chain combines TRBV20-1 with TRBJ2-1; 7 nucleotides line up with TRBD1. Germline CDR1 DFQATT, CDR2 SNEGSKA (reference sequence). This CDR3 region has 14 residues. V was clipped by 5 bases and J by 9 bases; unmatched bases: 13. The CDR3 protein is CSALTGAKASEQFF. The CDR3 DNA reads TGCAGTGCTTTAACAGGGGCGAAGGCAAGTGAGCAGTTCTTC.

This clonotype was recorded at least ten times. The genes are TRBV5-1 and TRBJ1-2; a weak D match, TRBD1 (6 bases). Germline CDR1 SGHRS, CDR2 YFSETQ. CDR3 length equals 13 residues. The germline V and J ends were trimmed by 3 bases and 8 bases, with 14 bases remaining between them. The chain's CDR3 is CASSSGLGGGYTF. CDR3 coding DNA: TGCGCCAGCAGCTCGGGGCTGGGGGGCGGCTACACCTTC.